The 9 T cell receptor beta chains reported below all come from one sample, sequenced in a study of sequential checkpoint blockade in melanoma. As for treatment: randomized to nivolumab then ipilimumab (arm A) or the reverse (arm B). The protocol was immunoSEQ multiplex PCR, while the TCRdb copy is restricted to in-frame clones and leaves out a portion. The table records about 9,600 clones, under 30% of them present only once. Sequencing used tumor tissue (inferred from file names), obtained from a patient given nivolumab and ipilimumab in sequence. These receptor sequences come from a human donor with melanoma.

V usage is TRBV6-8 and J usage is TRBJ1-2; maybe TRBD1 (5 bases). The V end lost 10 bases, the J end lost 4 bases, and 16 bases lay between the germline ends. The V gene's germline CDR1 is MNHGY and CDR2 SAAAGT. The CDR3 runs to 13 residues. The chain's CDR3 is CAIGAGHAYGYTF. CDR3 DNA: TGTGCCATCGGAGCAGGGCACGCCTATGGCTACACCTTC.

The CDR3 sequence: CASSRGQRETQYF. The CDR3 DNA is TGTGCCAGTAGTAGAGGTCAGCGCGAGACCCAGTACTTC. The chain uses TRBV19 and TRBJ2-5; D is unclear. In germline, CDR1 is LNHDA, CDR2 SQIVND (reference sequence). Trimming cost V 4 bases and J 5 bases, with 11 bases left between them. The CDR3 totals 13 residues.

This clone occurred many times. The chain employs TRBV9 and TRBJ1-2; tentative D call: TRBD1 (5 bases). Trimming cost V 4 bases and J 9 bases, with 25 bases left between them. This CDR3 is 16 amino acids long. The germline gives CDR1 SGDLS, CDR2 YYNGEE. The CDR3 bases are TGTGCCAGCAGCCCAACAACCGGGACTTCCCATGGGAGCTACACCTTC. It codes for CASSPTTGTSHGSYTF.

There are a few counts of this clone. V is TRBV6-8 and J is TRBJ2-2; D unclear. Germline V gene sequence: CDR1 MNHGY, CDR2 SAAAGT. This CDR3 is 12 amino acids long. V lost 6 bases, J lost 5 bases, and 7 bases lay in between. CDR3: CASSLKTGELFF. The CDR3 DNA sequence: TGTGCCAGCAGCCTCAAAACCGGGGAGCTGTTTTTT.

The CDR3 sequence: CASSPASGRANEQFF. The CDR3 coding sequence is TGTGCCAGCAGCCCCGCTAGCGGGAGGGCCAATGAGCAGTTCTTC. The chain joins TRBV11-3 to TRBJ2-1; TRBD2 matches at 12 bases. The trim removed 5 bases at V and 6 bases at J, leaving 5 bases unmatched. This CDR3 has 15 residues. From germline, CDR1 is SGHNT and CDR2 YENEEA.

There are many counts of this clone. The V gene is TRBV11-3, the J gene TRBJ1-2; TRBD1 matches at 8 bases. With 3 bases clipped from V and 3 bases from J, the junction kept 3 bases outside the gene matches. Germline CDR1 SGHNT, CDR2 YENEEA. CDR3 length: 14 amino acids. CDR3 in amino acids: CASSFLQGDYGYTF. In DNA, the CDR3 is TGTGCCAGCAGCTTCTTACAGGGGGACTATGGCTACACCTTC.

This chain links TRBV11-3 with TRBJ2-1; D may be TRBD1 (5 bases). The CDR3 totals 15 residues. The ends were cut back, 4 bases at V and 2 bases at J, with 12 bases in the middle. CDR1 is SGHNT and CDR2 is YENEEA in the germline V gene. The CDR3 loop is CASSYVGAAYNEQFF. DNA of the CDR3: TGTGCCAGCAGCTATGTAGGGGCAGCCTACAATGAGCAGTTCTTC.

The rearrangement joins TRBV28 to TRBJ1-2, with 10 bases matching TRBD1. Germline assignment: CDR1 MDHEN and CDR2 SYDVKM. This CDR3 spans 18 amino acids. J gave up 1 base and V 5 bases, and 13 bases lay outside the gene matches. The CDR3 DNA follows: TGTGCCAGCAGTGCACGACAGGGGGCGGTTGCCGTTAACTATGGCTACACCTTC. This codes for CASSARQGAVAVNYGYTF.

This clone was counted only a few times. The V and J genes are TRBV6-8 and TRBJ2-1, with TRBD2 matching 11 bases. V lost 4 bases and J lost 13; bases outside the gene matches: 3. This CDR3 region has 12 residues. CDR1 is MNHGY, CDR2 SAAAGT, per germline. This chain's CDR3 is CASSSSGRNQFF. The CDR3 nucleotides read TGTGCCAGCAGTTCTAGCGGGAGGAATCAGTTCTTC.